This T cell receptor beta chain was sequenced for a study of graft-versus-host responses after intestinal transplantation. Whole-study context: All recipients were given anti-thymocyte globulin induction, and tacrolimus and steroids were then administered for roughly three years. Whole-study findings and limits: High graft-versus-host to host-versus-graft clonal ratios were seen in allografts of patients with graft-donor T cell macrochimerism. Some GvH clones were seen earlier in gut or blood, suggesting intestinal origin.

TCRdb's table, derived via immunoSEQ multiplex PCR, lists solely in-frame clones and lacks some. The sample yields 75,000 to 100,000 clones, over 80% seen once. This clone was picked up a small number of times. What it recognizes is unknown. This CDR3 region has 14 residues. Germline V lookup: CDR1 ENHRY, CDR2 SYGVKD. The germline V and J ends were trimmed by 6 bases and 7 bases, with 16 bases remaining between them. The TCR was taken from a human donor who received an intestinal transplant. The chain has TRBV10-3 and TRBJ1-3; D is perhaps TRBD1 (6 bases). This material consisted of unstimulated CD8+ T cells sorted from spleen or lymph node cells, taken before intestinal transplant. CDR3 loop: CAIRATGGGNTIYF. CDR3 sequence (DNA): TGTGCCATCAGAGCGACAGGTGGGGGGAACACCATATATTTT.